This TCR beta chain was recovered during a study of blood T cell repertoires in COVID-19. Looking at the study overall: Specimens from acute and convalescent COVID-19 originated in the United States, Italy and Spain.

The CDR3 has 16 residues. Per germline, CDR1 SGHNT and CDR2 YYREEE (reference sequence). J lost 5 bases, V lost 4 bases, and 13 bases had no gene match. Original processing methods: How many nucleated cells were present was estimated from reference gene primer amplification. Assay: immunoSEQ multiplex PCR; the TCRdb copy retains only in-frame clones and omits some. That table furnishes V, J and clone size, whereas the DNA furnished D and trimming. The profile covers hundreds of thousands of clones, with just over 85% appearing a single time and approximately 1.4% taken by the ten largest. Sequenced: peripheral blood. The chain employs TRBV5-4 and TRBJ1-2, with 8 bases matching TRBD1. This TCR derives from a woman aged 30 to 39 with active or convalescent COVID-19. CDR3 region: CASSHTGQVETYGYTF. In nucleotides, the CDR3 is TGTGCCAGCAGCCACACGGGACAGGTGGAAACATATGGCTACACCTTC. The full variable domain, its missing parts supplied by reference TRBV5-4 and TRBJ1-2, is ETGVTQSPTHLIKTRGQQVTLRCSSQSGHNTVSWYQQALGQGPQFIFQYYREEENGRGNFPPRFSGLQFPNYSSELNVNALELDDSALYLCASSHTGQVETYGYTFGSGTRLTVV.